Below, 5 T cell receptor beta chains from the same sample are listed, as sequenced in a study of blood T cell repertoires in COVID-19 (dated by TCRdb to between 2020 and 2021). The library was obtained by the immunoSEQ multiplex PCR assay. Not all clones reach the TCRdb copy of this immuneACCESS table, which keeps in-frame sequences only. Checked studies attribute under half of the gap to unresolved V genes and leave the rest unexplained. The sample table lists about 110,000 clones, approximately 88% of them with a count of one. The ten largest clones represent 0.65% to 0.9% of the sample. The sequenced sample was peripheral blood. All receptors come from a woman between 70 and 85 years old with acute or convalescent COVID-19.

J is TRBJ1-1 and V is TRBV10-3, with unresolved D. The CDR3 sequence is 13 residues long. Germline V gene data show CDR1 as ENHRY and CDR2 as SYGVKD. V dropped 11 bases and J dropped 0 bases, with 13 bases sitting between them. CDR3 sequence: CAGRGELNTEAFF. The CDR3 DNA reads TGTGCCGGGAGAGGTGAATTGAACACTGAAGCTTTCTTT.

CDR3 in DNA: TGCGCCAGCACCGAACAGCCCAGGGGGGTCGGTGAGCAGTTCTTC. Translating it yields CASTEQPRGVGEQFF. The chain is built from TRBV5-1 and TRBJ2-1; maybe TRBD1 (7 bases). The CDR3 has 15 residues. Trimming took off 6 bases at V and 9 bases at J, with 22 bases between the two ends. Germline CDR1 and CDR2: SGHRS and YFSETQ.

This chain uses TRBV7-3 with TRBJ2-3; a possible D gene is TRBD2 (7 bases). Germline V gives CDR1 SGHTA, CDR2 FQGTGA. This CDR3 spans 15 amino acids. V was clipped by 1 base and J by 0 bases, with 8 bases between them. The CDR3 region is CASSLSGGSTDTQYF. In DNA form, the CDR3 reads TGTGCCAGCAGCTTAAGCGGGGGCAGCACAGATACGCAGTATTTT.

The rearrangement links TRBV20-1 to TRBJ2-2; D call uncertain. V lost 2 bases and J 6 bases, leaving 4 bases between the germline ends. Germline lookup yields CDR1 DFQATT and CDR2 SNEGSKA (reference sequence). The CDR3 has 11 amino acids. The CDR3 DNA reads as TGCAGTGCTAGACGGTCCGGGGAGCTGTTTTTT. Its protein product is CSARRSGELFF.

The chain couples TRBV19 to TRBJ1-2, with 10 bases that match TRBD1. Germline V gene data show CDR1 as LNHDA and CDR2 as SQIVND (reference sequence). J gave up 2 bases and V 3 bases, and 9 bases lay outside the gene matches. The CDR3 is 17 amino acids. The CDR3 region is CASSILSGQGGNYGYTF. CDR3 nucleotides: TGTGCCAGTAGTATCCTTTCCGGACAGGGGGGGAACTATGGCTACACCTTC.